This T cell receptor (beta chain) was recovered during a study of T cells after posttransplantation cyclophosphamide. On this clone itself: What it binds is unknown.

CDR1 is SGHRS and CDR2 is YFSETQ in the germline V gene. The CDR3 is made up of 15 amino acids. V was clipped by 0 bases and J by 2 bases; unmatched bases: 2. Libraries were prepared by immunoSEQ multiplex PCR; TCRdb keeps only in-frame clonotypes and omits some of them. The data hold more than 60,000 clones, with over 85% observed a single time. General study points: After PTCy, TRB diversity resembled that of CNI/methotrexate controls. TRB overlap between skin or GI tissue T cells and blood was limited. Later blood repertoires were often dominated by clones from the donor CD8+ memory compartment.

The chain uses TRBV5-1 and TRBJ2-3, with 8 bases identical to TRBD2. The receptor was derived from a woman aged 25-40 years in good health and a related stem cell transplant donor. Input material: PBMCs. The CDR3 DNA sequence: TGCGCCAGCAGCTTGGGGACTAGCCACACAGATACGCAGTATTTT. This codes for CASSLGTSHTDTQYF.